This T cell receptor beta chain was identified in a study of T-cell memory formation after mild COVID-19. A 5'RACE reaction primed in the constant segment made cDNA libraries of TCR alpha and TCR beta, and these carried sample barcodes and UMIs. TCRdb reprocessed the 5' RACE reads via MiXCR and lists one record per CDR3 protein. The sample shows about 400,000 distinct CDR3 sequences, roughly 18% of them seen only once. Germline lookup yields CDR1 MNHEY and CDR2 SVGEGT. V was clipped by 6 bases and J by 1 base, with 13 bases between them. This CDR3 has 14 residues. Study-wide points: Some SARS-CoV-2-responding clones were already detected in memory before infection. CD4+ bias marked clones expanding day 15 to 37, unlike balanced contracting clones. Second-wave clones peaking on day 37 lacked confirmed SARS-CoV-2 specificity.

About this clonotype: Its antigen is currently unknown.

Sequencing was performed on PBMCs or a T cell subset sorted from them (not recorded which). The clonotype comes from a man in his late teens or twenties who had mild COVID-19 (a few samples of this study predate the infection). Cell type and time point are not known. The chain employs TRBV6-2 or TRBV6-3 and TRBJ2-7; D is ambiguous. CDR3 loop: CASRAAHESYEQYF. The CDR3 DNA reads TGTGCCAGCAGGGCTGCTCACGAGTCCTACGAGCAGTACTTC.